These 17 T cell receptor beta chains originate from one sample sequenced in a study of blood T cell repertoires in COVID-19. Produced via immunoSEQ multiplex PCR; TCRdb's table is partial and in-frame only. The table lists over 250,000 clones, less than 90% of them singletons. Material for sequencing was peripheral blood. These receptors all come from a woman in her seventies with COVID-19, enrolled during active disease.

The chain carries TRBV29-1 and TRBJ1-1; 9 nucleotides line up with TRBD1. The CDR3 has 13 amino acids. The ends lost 5 bases at V and 5 bases at J; junction bases unmatched: 6. Germline V gene data show CDR1 as SQVTM and CDR2 as ANQGSEA. CDR3: CSVWTGEETEAFF. In DNA, the CDR3 is TGCAGCGTTTGGACAGGGGAGGAGACTGAAGCTTTCTTT.

The V and J genes are TRBV6-5 and TRBJ2-3, with D maybe TRBD1 (6 bases). V was cut by 7 bases and J by 4 bases, with 9 bases left in between. The CDR3 length is 12 residues. Germline loops: CDR1 MNHEY, CDR2 SVGAGI. CDR3: CASNQGSDTQYF. For the CDR3, the DNA is TGTGCCAGCAACCAGGGGTCAGATACGCAGTATTTT.

V gene TRBV28 combines with J gene TRBJ2-5, with TRBD2 identical over 13 bases. Germline lookup yields CDR1 MDHEN and CDR2 SYDVKM. V lost 1 base, J lost 5 bases, and 7 bases stayed unmatched. The CDR3 sequence is 17 residues long. For the CDR3, the DNA is TGTGCCAGCAGTTTATCAGAGACTAGCGGGGGGCGGGAGACCCAGTACTTC. Its protein is CASSLSETSGGRETQYF.

The CDR3 nucleotides are TGTGCCAGCAGTGAAGCGCTTCAGGGGGGTCAGCCCCAGCATTTT. It translates to CASSEALQGGQPQHF. The chain is built from TRBV2 and TRBJ1-5; 7 bases fit TRBD1. The CDR3 extends over 15 amino acids. CDR1 is SNHLY and CDR2 is FYNNEI in the germline V gene. Trimming took 0 bases from V and 6 from J; bases not matched to a gene: 5. The full variable domain, rest sourced from reference TRBV2 and TRBJ1-5, is EPEVTQTPSHQVTQMGQEVILRCVPISNHLYFYWYRQILGQKVEFLVSFYNNEISEKSEIFDDQFSVERPDGSNFTLKIRSTKLEDSAMYFCASSEALQGGQPQHFGDGTRLSIL.

V usage is TRBV30 and J usage is TRBJ1-1; the D gene is possibly TRBD1 (6 bases). Between the trimmed V and J ends, which lost 5 bases and 0 bases, there was a span of 10 bases. CDR1 and CDR2 from the germline V gene are GTSNPN and SVGIG (reference sequence). This CDR3 is 13 amino acids long. This CDR3 is CAWVGQLNTEAFF. In DNA, the CDR3 is TGTGCCTGGGTGGGACAACTGAACACTGAAGCTTTCTTT.

V is TRBV18 and J is TRBJ2-2; tentatively, D is TRBD2 (6 bases). V lost 5 bases to trimming and J lost 7 bases, with 14 bases between them. This CDR3 comprises 14 residues. Germline V gene sequence: CDR1 KGHSH, CDR2 LQKENI. The CDR3 loop reads CASSSGLWGGELFF. As DNA, the CDR3 is TGTGCCAGCTCATCGGGACTTTGGGGCGGGGAGCTGTTTTTT.

This sequence joins TRBV6-1 and TRBJ1-6; D gene uncertain. Trimming cost V 1 base and J 3 bases, with 7 bases left between them. Germline CDR1 is MNHNS and CDR2 is SASEGT. This CDR3 has 15 residues. Here the CDR3 DNA reads TGTGCCAGCAGTGAAGGTTACAACTATAATTCACCCCTCCACTTT. This translates into CASSEGYNYNSPLHF.

Turning to this clone: The junction shows a germline mismatch at one end, possibly a read error. The J gene is TRBJ1-1, the V gene TRBV12-3 or TRBV12-4, with 10 bases fitting TRBD1. There are 13 residues in the CDR3. This chain's CDR3 is CASSLGTGGGMGF. The CDR3 nucleotides are TGTGCCAGCAGTTTAGGGACAGGGGGTGGGATGGGGTTT.

This clone was counted once. V and J are TRBV5-4 and TRBJ1-1; 11 bases match TRBD1. Germline V gives CDR1 SGHNT, CDR2 YYREEE (reference sequence). V lost 4 bases, J lost 5 bases, and 10 bases stayed unmatched. The CDR3 length is 16 residues. Here the CDR3 reads CASSPDRGREVTEAFF. The CDR3 nucleotides read TGTGCCAGCAGCCCGGACAGGGGGCGCGAGGTGACTGAAGCTTTCTTT.

The chain combines TRBV2 with TRBJ2-2; a possible D gene is TRBD1 (6 bases). CDR3 length: 13 amino acids. Germline CDR1 and CDR2: SNHLY and FYNNEI. The V and J ends lost 7 bases and 4 bases respectively, with 10 bases between them. The CDR3 nucleotides are TGTGCCAGCAACAGGGTGCCCACCGGGGAGCTGTTTTTT. As protein: CASNRVPTGELFF.

This chain links TRBV29-1 with TRBJ2-2; D remains unclear. From germline, CDR1 is SQVTM and CDR2 ANQGSEA. V was cut by 6 bases and J by 7 bases, with 9 bases left in between. The CDR3 totals 11 residues. CDR3 loop: CSVPGLGELFF. The CDR3 DNA is TGCAGCGTACCGGGTCTCGGGGAGCTGTTTTTT.

The chain recombines TRBV29-1 with TRBJ1-1; possible D gene TRBD1, 5 bases. The germline V and J ends were trimmed by 4 bases and 0 bases, with 9 bases remaining between them. This CDR3 is 13 amino acids long. Germline V gives CDR1 SQVTM, CDR2 ANQGSEA. In DNA, the CDR3 is TGCAGCGTTGCGGGACTCATGAACACTGAAGCTTTCTTT. Its translation is CSVAGLMNTEAFF. Using reference TRBV29-1 and TRBJ1-1 for the parts outside the CDR3, the full variable domain is SAVISQKPSRDICQRGTSLTIQCQVDSQVTMMFWYRQQPGQSLTLIATANQGSEATYESGFVIDKFPISRPNLTFSTLTVSNMSPEDSSIYLCSVAGLMNTEAFFGQGTRLTVV.

V and J are TRBV6-5 and TRBJ2-5; TRBD2 aligns across 7 bases. From germline, CDR1 is MNHEY and CDR2 SVGAGI. The CDR3 runs 15 residues. V lost 6 bases, J lost 0 bases, and 7 bases stayed unmatched. The CDR3 DNA reads TGTGCCAGCAGGTCCCGCGGGGGACACCAAGAGACCCAGTACTTC. Its protein is CASRSRGGHQETQYF.

Comments on this clone: At the DNA level, this CDR3 is encoded by other sequences in the same sample as well. CDR3 sequence: CASSRDRGNTEAFF. CDR3 sequence (DNA): TGTGCCAGCAGTAGGGACAGGGGGAACACTGAAGCTTTCTTT. The genes are TRBV6-5 and TRBJ1-1, with 10 bases that match TRBD1. V shed 5 bases, J shed 1 base, and the junction held 1 base outside the gene matches. The CDR3 is 14 amino acids. The germline CDR1 and CDR2 sequences are MNHEY and SVGAGI.

The chain links TRBV19 to TRBJ2-3; perhaps TRBD2 as D (6 bases). CDR3 length: 15 residues. Germline CDR1 reads LNHDA; CDR2 reads SQIVND (reference sequence). V shed 5 bases and J shed 0 bases, with 12 bases lying between them. CDR3 protein: CASSPGLRSTDTQYF. The CDR3 region has the DNA TGTGCCAGTAGTCCCGGACTACGTAGCACAGATACGCAGTATTTT.

V is TRBV6-9 and J is TRBJ1-2; 9 positions agree with TRBD1. This CDR3 spans 15 amino acids. CDR1 is MNHGY, CDR2 SVAAGI, per germline. Germline trimming cut 3 bases from V and 7 bases from J; bases unmatched to any gene: 9. This CDR3 is CASSYPVYRGLGYTF. The CDR3, as DNA: TGTGCCAGCAGTTACCCCGTTTACAGGGGGCTTGGCTACACCTTC.

The chain uses TRBV19 and TRBJ2-2; 9 bases line up with TRBD1. In germline, CDR1 is LNHDA, CDR2 SQIVND (reference sequence). The CDR3 is 14 residues long. Unmatched junction bases numbered 1, after V lost 2 bases and J lost 6 bases. The CDR3 protein is CASSITGGAGELFF. The CDR3 region has the DNA TGTGCCAGTAGTATAACAGGGGGCGCCGGGGAGCTGTTTTTT. Combining the CDR3 with reference TRBV19 and TRBJ2-2 gives the whole variable domain DGGITQSPKYLFRKEGQNVTLSCEQNLNHDAMYWYRQDPGQGLRLIYYSQIVNDFQKGDIAEGYSVSREKKESFPLTVTSAQKNPTAFYLCASSITGGAGELFFGEGSRLTVL.